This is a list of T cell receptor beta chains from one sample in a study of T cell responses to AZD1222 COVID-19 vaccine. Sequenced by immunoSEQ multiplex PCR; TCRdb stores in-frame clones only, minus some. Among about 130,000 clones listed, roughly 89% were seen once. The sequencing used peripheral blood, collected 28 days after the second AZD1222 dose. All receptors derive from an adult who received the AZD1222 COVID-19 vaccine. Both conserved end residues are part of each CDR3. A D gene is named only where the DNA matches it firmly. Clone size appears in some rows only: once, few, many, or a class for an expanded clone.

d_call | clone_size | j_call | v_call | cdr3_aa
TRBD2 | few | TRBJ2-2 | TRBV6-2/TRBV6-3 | CASSVAGGGTGELFF
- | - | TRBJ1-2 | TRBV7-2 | CASSQGLNYGYTF
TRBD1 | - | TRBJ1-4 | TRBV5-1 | CASSPGTVGEKLFF
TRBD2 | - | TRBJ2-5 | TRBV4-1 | CASSPGLAGEETQYF
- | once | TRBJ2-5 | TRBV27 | CASSLFWRASGQYQETQYF
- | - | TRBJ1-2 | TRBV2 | CASSAGTFYGYTF
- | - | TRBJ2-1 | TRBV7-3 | CASSSTGNEQFF
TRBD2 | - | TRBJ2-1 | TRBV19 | CASSIIRTSGTNEQFF
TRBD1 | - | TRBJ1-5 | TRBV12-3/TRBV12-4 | CASSSQGSQPQHF
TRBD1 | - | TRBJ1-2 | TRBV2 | CASSESRDSYGYTF
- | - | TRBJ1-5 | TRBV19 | CASSVDRNQPQHF
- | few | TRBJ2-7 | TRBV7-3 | CASSLLPGGTYEQYF
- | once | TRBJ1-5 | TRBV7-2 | CASSLGRNQPQHF
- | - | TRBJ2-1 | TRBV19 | CATGSGPYNEQFF
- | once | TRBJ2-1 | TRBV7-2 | CASSSRSGSNEQFF
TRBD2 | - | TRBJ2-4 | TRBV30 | CAWSNLAGGRIQYF
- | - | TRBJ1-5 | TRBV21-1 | CASSEPRRGQPQHF
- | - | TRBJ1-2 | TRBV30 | CAWSAGTPNGYTF
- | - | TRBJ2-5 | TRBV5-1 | CASSLNQETQYF
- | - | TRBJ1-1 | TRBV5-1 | CASSLLGMNTEAFF
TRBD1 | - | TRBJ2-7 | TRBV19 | CASSSRTGDYEQYF
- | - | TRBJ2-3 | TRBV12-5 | CASGLGLHSTDTQYF
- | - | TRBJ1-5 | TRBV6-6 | CASSYEINQPQHF
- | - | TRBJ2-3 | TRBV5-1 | CASSLERVRSTDTQYF
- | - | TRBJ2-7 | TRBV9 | CASSTHSSYEQYF
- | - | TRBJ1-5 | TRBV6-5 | CASSLKRNGGGPQHF
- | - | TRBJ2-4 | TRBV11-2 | CASSLRMGNVAKNIQYF
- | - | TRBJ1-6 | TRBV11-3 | CASSRRETTYSPLHF
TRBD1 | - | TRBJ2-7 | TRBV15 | CATSRDRGYEQYF
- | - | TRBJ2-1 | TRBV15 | CATSRDRGPMNNEQFF
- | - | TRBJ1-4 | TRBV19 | CASSPRRPNEKLFF
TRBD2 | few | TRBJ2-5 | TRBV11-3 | CASSPGTLAGGLRETQYF
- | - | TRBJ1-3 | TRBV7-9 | CASSSGAGNTIYF
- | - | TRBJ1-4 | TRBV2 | CASTISAAEKLFF
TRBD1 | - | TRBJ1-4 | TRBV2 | CASSEVGTGGRSANEKLFF
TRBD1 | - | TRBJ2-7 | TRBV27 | CASSLVGTGPYEQYF
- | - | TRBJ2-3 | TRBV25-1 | CASSGQHTQYF
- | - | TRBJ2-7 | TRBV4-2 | CASSRRDSYEQYF
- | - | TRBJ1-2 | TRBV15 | CATSRDLWYGYTF
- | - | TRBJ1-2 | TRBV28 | CASRTGPAVVDYGYTF
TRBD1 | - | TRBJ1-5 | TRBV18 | CASSPGTGHQPQHF
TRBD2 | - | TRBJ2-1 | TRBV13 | CASSLGASGSNEQFF
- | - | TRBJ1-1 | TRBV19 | CASSPNSNTEAFF
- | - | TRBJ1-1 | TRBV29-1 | CSVEQRNTEAFF
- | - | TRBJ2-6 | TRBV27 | CASSLKSWGSGANVLTF
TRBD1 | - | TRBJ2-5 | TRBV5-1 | CASSLAGTGGQETQYF
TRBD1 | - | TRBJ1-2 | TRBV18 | CASSRDRDRSGYTF
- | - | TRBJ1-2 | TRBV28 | CASSSKPGYYGYTF
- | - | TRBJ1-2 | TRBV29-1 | CSVSDISFNYGYTF